This TCR beta chain was profiled in a study of blood T cell repertoires in COVID-19. In the study overall: Acute-phase and convalescent COVID-19 samples originated in the United States, Italy and Spain. The analysed material was cDNA or gDNA that came from T cells, B-cell-depleted T cells, or PBMCs.

In the authors' workflow: For nucleated cells, counts were estimated from reference gene primer amplification. Generated by immunoSEQ multiplex PCR, the TCRdb table keeps only in-frame clones and is missing some. The V and J calls and clone size were taken over from that table, and D and trimming were inferred from the DNA. The sample lists roughly 190,000 clones; 80% to 90% were seen once. Germline lookup yields CDR1 MNHEY and CDR2 SMNVEV (reference sequence). Trimming pared 8 bases from V and 4 bases from J, leaving 17 bases between. The CDR3 sequence is 14 residues long. The V gene is TRBV27, the J gene TRBJ1-1; D might be TRBD1 (5 bases). The sequence was obtained from a man between 18 and 35 years old with active or convalescent COVID-19. The source material was peripheral blood. The CDR3 sequence: CASCQTGYSTEAFF. The CDR3 nucleotides are TGTGCCAGCTGCCAAACAGGATATAGCACTGAAGCTTTCTTT.